Presented here are 15 T cell receptor beta chains from one specimen sequenced in a study of T cell responses to AZD1222 COVID-19 vaccine. Only in-frame clones appear in the TCRdb table, and some are missing; sequencing was by immunoSEQ multiplex PCR. The sample comprises approximately 130,000 clones, 70% to 90% of which are singletons, and over 9% rests with the top ten. The specimen was peripheral blood, collected 28 days after the second AZD1222 dose. Source of these receptors: an adult who received the AZD1222 COVID-19 vaccine.

The chain uses TRBV29-1 and TRBJ2-7; perhaps TRBD2 as D (6 bases). The CDR3 sequence is 12 residues long. Germline V gene data show CDR1 as SQVTM and CDR2 as ANQGSEA. V was clipped by 4 bases and J by 5 bases, with 12 bases between them. The CDR3 spells CSVVVWRDEQYF. The CDR3 bases are TGCAGCGTTGTAGTTTGGAGGGACGAGCAGTACTTC.

The V and J genes are TRBV15 and TRBJ2-7; TRBD1 matches at 8 bases. The CDR3 runs 14 residues. In germline, CDR1 is LNHNV, CDR2 YYDKDF (reference sequence). The ends lost 5 bases at V and 4 bases at J; junction bases unmatched: 7. As DNA, the CDR3 is TGTGCCACCAGCGTTAACAGGGGGTCGTACGAGCAGTACTTC. Translated: CATSVNRGSYEQYF. Full variable domain (rest looked up from reference TRBV15 and TRBJ2-7): DAMVIQNPRYQVTQFGKPVTLSCSQTLNHNVMYWYQQKSSQAPKLLFHYYDKDFNNEADTPDNFQSRRPNTSFCFLDIRSPGLGDTAMYLCATSVNRGSYEQYFGPGTRLTVT.

The genes are TRBV7-9 and TRBJ2-1; weak D call: TRBD1 (5 bases). Germline CDR1 SEHNR, CDR2 FQNEAQ (reference sequence). Trimming removed 8 bases from V and 0 bases from J, with 17 bases in between. CDR3 length: 16 residues. CDR3 nucleotides: TGTGCCAGCGCGACAGACAGTTTTAGCTCCTACAATGAGCAGTTCTTC. Amino acids: CASATDSFSSYNEQFF.

This clone has more than one count but fewer than ten. Other DNA sequences within the sample encode an identical CDR3. This chain joins TRBV27 and TRBJ2-5; TRBD2 might be the D (6 bases). The CDR3 is 13 residues long. V was trimmed by 3 bases and J by 5 bases, leaving 10 bases between them. Germline V CDR1 and CDR2: MNHEY, SMNVEV (reference sequence). CDR3 in DNA: TGTGCCAGCAGTTTGCGGGGTGGGGAGACCCAGTACTTC. As protein: CASSLRGGETQYF.

The chain couples TRBV7-2 to TRBJ2-6, with D uncertain. The CDR3 has 13 amino acids. The V gene lost 3 bases and the J gene lost 3 bases, with 3 bases spanning the gap. Germline V gene lookup returns CDR1 SGHTA and CDR2 FQGNSA. CDR3: CASSFFGANVLTF. The CDR3 nucleotides read TGTGCCAGCAGCTTCTTTGGGGCCAACGTCCTGACTTTC.

The chain couples TRBV27 to TRBJ2-7, with 9 nucleotides matching TRBD1. Germline lookup yields CDR1 MNHEY and CDR2 SMNVEV (reference sequence). This CDR3 has 16 amino acids. V shed 2 bases and J 1 base; nucleotides not matched to a gene: 6. This CDR3 reads CASSLGQGSGSYEQYF. In nucleotides, the CDR3 is TGTGCCAGCAGTTTAGGACAGGGGAGTGGGTCCTACGAGCAGTACTTC.

The gene calls are TRBV18 and TRBJ2-5, with D possibly matching TRBD2 (6 bases). Germline V gene data show CDR1 as KGHSH and CDR2 as LQKENI. Trimming shortened V by 5 bases and J by 2 bases, and 15 bases separated the two germline ends. The CDR3 length is 15 residues. CDR3 residues: CASSSQGLSQETQYF. The CDR3 DNA sequence: TGTGCCAGCTCATCTCAGGGACTTTCACAAGAGACCCAGTACTTC. Full variable domain (remainder filled in from reference TRBV18 and TRBJ2-5): NAGVMQNPRHLVRRRGQEARLRCSPMKGHSHVYWYRQLPEEGLKFMVYLQKENIIDESGMPKERFSAEFPKEGPSILRIQQVVRGDSAAYFCASSSQGLSQETQYFGPGTRLLVL.

V usage is TRBV4-3 and J usage is TRBJ1-2; D gene unclear. In germline, CDR1 is LGHNA, CDR2 YSLEER. CDR3 length equals 15 residues. With 1 base removed from V and 2 bases from J, the gap between germline ends came to 11 bases. The CDR3 sequence: CASSQGWSMNYGYTF. The CDR3 DNA reads TGCGCCAGCAGCCAAGGGTGGTCGATGAACTATGGCTACACCTTC.

V and J are TRBV6-5 and TRBJ2-7; a weak D match, TRBD1 (5 bases). This CDR3 is 14 amino acids long. The germline V gene encodes CDR1 MNHEY and CDR2 SVGAGI. Trimming pared 5 bases from V and 0 bases from J, leaving 11 bases between. The CDR3 sequence is CASSRTYGSYEQYF. The CDR3 nucleotides read TGTGCCAGCAGTCGGACATACGGCTCCTACGAGCAGTACTTC.

This chain's CDR3 is CASRDGNSPLHF. Here the CDR3 DNA reads TGTGCCAGCAGGGACGGCAATTCACCCCTCCACTTT. V usage is TRBV6-5 and J usage is TRBJ1-6; D gene unclear. Germline V CDR1 and CDR2: MNHEY, SVGAGI. Trimming shortened V by 6 bases and J by 7 bases, and 7 bases separated the two germline ends. This CDR3 region has 12 residues.

The V and J genes are TRBV11-2 and TRBJ1-2; perhaps TRBD1 as D (5 bases). Between the trimmed V and J ends, which lost 5 bases and 7 bases, there was a span of 20 bases. Germline-derived CDR1 and CDR2 are SGHAT and FQNNGV. This CDR3 is 15 amino acids long. CDR3: CASSAAPWGVGGYTF. The DNA of the CDR3 is TGTGCCAGCAGCGCTGCACCTTGGGGGGTGGGTGGCTACACCTTC.

The rearrangement joins TRBV18 to TRBJ1-6, with 7 bases aligning to TRBD1. This CDR3 is 15 amino acids long. V was clipped by 2 bases and J by 6 bases; unmatched bases: 4. The germline V gene has CDR1 KGHSH and CDR2 LQKENI. CDR3 loop: CASSPNRGGNSPLHF. The CDR3 nucleotides read TGTGCCAGCTCACCAAACAGGGGTGGTAATTCACCCCTCCACTTT.

This chain connects TRBV7-9 to TRBJ2-1, with TRBD2 matching 15 bases. The CDR3 has 16 residues. Germline lookup yields CDR1 SEHNR and CDR2 FQNEAQ (reference sequence). Germline trimming cut 5 bases from V and 8 bases from J; bases unmatched to any gene: 7. CDR3: CASSLGLAGGPDEQFF. In DNA form, the CDR3 reads TGTGCCAGCAGCCTCGGACTAGCGGGAGGGCCGGATGAGCAGTTCTTC.

The chain is built from TRBV4-1 and TRBJ1-2; D may be TRBD1 (6 bases). Trimming took off 3 bases at V and 6 bases at J, with 11 bases between the two ends. The CDR3 has 13 amino acids. Per germline, CDR1 MGHRA and CDR2 YSYEKL. The CDR3 DNA reads as TGCGCCAGCAGCCATCTACAGGGTGATGGCTACACCTTC. Translation: CASSHLQGDGYTF.

The V call is TRBV6-1, the J call TRBJ2-1, with D possibly called TRBD1 or TRBD2 (7 bases each). V was clipped by 2 bases and J by 7 bases, with 36 bases between them. There are 22 residues in the CDR3. CDR1 is MNHNS, CDR2 SASEGT, per germline. The CDR3 DNA follows: TGTGCCAGCAGTGAACATTCAGGGGGACGGGGGACACTAGCGCGACGAAGGAATGAGCAGTTCTTC. Translation gives CASSEHSGGRGTLARRRNEQFF.